This T cell receptor (beta chain) stems from a study of T cell responses to AZD1222 COVID-19 vaccine. For this clone: No antigen is known for it.

Whole-study results and caveats: Spike-specific TCR breadth and depth went up after people got two AZD1222 doses. Just six or seven AZD1222 recipients tested seropositive at baseline.

TCRdb's copy holds only in-frame clones and misses some; the assay was immunoSEQ multiplex PCR. The sample has more than 60,000 clones, around 86% seen once; the top ten hold around 20%. Both about-4-week and about-12-week second-dose recipients were combined. Germline loops: CDR1 LGHDT, CDR2 YNNKEL (reference sequence). There are 16 residues in the CDR3. Trimming at V came to 5 bases and at J to 2 bases, leaving 5 bases not matched to a gene. The sequencing here drew on peripheral blood, taken 28 days after the second AZD1222 dose. This TCR was recovered from an adult who received the AZD1222 COVID-19 vaccine. The chain joins TRBV3-1 (or the pseudogene TRBV3-2) to TRBJ2-3, with 12 bases matching TRBD2. Written as DNA, the CDR3 is TGTGCCAGCAGCAAAGGACTAGCGGGATTCACAGATACGCAGTATTTT. It translates to CASSKGLAGFTDTQYF.